This passage covers 11 T cell receptor beta chains from one sample sequenced in a study of regulatory T cells in long-lasting Graves disease. Time point of the sample: newly diagnosed GD, antithyroid drugs for less than 3 months. The authors made the TCR library using RNA they extracted from PBMCs. Construction of the TCR beta libraries employed iRepertoire HTBI primers in conjunction with Arm-PCR of CDR3 regions. TCRdb re-derived calls from the multiplex PCR reads in MiXCR, one entry per CDR3 protein. The table includes about 210,000 distinct CDR3 sequences, roughly 19% detected once. The sample was also linked to a second study, of T cells in Graves' hyperthyroidism and ophthalmopathy.

The sequencing used peripheral blood mononuclear cells (PBMCs), collected at new diagnosis, from a patient treated with antithyroid drugs. Receptors were obtained from a woman in her 30s with Graves disease.

This clonotype was counted many times. V is TRBV6-2 or TRBV6-3 and J is TRBJ2-3, with 8 bases that match TRBD2. V shed 6 bases, J shed 5 bases, and the junction held 1 base outside the gene matches. Germline lookup yields CDR1 MNHEY and CDR2 SVGEGT. The CDR3 contains 12 residues. CDR3 residues: CASSTSGDTQYF. In DNA form, the CDR3 reads TGTGCCAGCAGCACTAGCGGAGATACGCAGTATTTT.

The chain employs TRBV4-1 and TRBJ1-2; a weak D match, TRBD1 (5 bases). Germline assignment: CDR1 MGHRA and CDR2 YSYEKL. The V end was cut by 1 base, the J end by 5 bases, with 8 bases between. The CDR3 is 13 amino acids. CDR3 nucleotides: TGCGCCAGCAGCCAAGTCGACAGATATGGCTACACCTTC. Protein sequence: CASSQVDRYGYTF.

This clonotype showed up many times. CDR3 nucleotide sequence: TGTGCCAGCACCCGGGGAGGGGCCAATGAGCAGTTCTTC. Translation: CASTRGGANEQFF. The chain recombines TRBV7-9 with TRBJ2-1, with 7 bases matching TRBD2. Germline trimming cut 7 bases from V and 6 bases from J; bases unmatched to any gene: 6. This CDR3 has 13 residues. The germline gives CDR1 SEHNR, CDR2 FQNEAQ (reference sequence).

There are a few counts of this clonotype. The gene calls are TRBV6-5 and TRBJ2-6; TRBD2 might be the D (5 bases). V lost 2 bases and J lost 0, with 11 bases in between. The CDR3 has 17 amino acids. In germline, CDR1 is MNHEY, CDR2 SVGAGI. The CDR3 region has the DNA TGTGCCAGCAGTTACGATAGCGCCGGCTCTGGGGCCAACGTCCTGACTTTC. This encodes CASSYDSAGSGANVLTF.

This clonotype appeared many times. The chain has TRBV28 and TRBJ1-6, with D tentatively TRBD1 (5 bases). The CDR3 is made up of 16 amino acids. The germline V gene encodes CDR1 MDHEN and CDR2 SYDVKM. Trimming removed 5 bases from V and 7 bases from J, with 18 bases in between. The DNA of the CDR3 is TGTGCCAGCAGTGGACCAGGGACCAATCCCAATTCACCCCTCCACTTT. Protein product: CASSGPGTNPNSPLHF.

The table lists this clonotype with a count of one. The V and J genes are TRBV28 and TRBJ2-3, with TRBD1 matching 7 bases. The CDR3 contains 15 residues. The V gene's germline CDR1 is MDHEN and CDR2 SYDVKM. The trim removed 4 bases at V and 4 bases at J, leaving 8 bases unmatched. The CDR3 reads CASSSGQSHSDTQYF. CDR3 coding DNA: TGTGCCAGCAGTTCGGGACAGAGCCATTCAGATACGCAGTATTTT.

V and J are TRBV11-2 and TRBJ2-1; no firm D call. The CDR3 sequence is 16 residues long. The V gene's germline CDR1 is SGHAT and CDR2 FQNNGV. The V end lost 1 base, the J end lost 3 bases, and 13 bases lay between the germline ends. Here the CDR3 DNA reads TGTGCCAGCAGCTTAGGCCAAAGCTCTTTCTACAATGAGCAGTTCTTC. Residues: CASSLGQSSFYNEQFF.

This clonotype was counted many times. The chain combines TRBV7-2 with TRBJ2-7; 7 bases are a match to TRBD2. The CDR3 is made up of 15 amino acids. CDR1 and CDR2 (germline): SGHTA, FQGNSA. J gave up 1 base and V 1 base, and 4 bases lay outside the gene matches. This CDR3 is CASSLEAGRSYEQYF. In DNA, the CDR3 is TGTGCCAGCAGCTTAGAAGCGGGAAGGTCCTACGAGCAGTACTTC.

The V gene is TRBV20-1, the J gene TRBJ2-5; tentative D call: TRBD1 (5 bases). The V and J ends lost 5 bases and 2 bases respectively, with 15 bases between them. This CDR3 comprises 14 residues. CDR1 DFQATT and CDR2 SNEGSKA come from the germline V gene (reference sequence). Written as DNA, the CDR3 is TGCAGTGCTGAAGGGATGGGGCGGCAAGAGACCCAGTACTTC. It is translated as CSAEGMGRQETQYF.

This clonotype was observed at least ten times. The chain employs TRBV9 and TRBJ2-1; TRBD2 aligns across 9 bases. Germline loops: CDR1 SGDLS, CDR2 YYNGEE. This CDR3 spans 16 amino acids. Germline trimming cut 1 base from V and 5 bases from J; bases unmatched to any gene: 7. CDR3 DNA sequence: TGTGCCAGCAGCGTATCGGTAGCGGGGGCCGACAATGAGCAGTTCTTC. Protein product: CASSVSVAGADNEQFF.

The V and J genes are TRBV28 and TRBJ2-7; 7 bases agree with TRBD2. V dropped 4 bases and J dropped 2; count of bases not matched to a gene: 5. The CDR3 runs to 14 residues. Looked up from germline, CDR1 is MDHEN and CDR2 is SYDVKM. The CDR3 protein is CASSSAGVTYEQYF. CDR3 coding DNA: TGTGCCAGCAGTTCTGCGGGAGTAACCTACGAGCAGTACTTC.